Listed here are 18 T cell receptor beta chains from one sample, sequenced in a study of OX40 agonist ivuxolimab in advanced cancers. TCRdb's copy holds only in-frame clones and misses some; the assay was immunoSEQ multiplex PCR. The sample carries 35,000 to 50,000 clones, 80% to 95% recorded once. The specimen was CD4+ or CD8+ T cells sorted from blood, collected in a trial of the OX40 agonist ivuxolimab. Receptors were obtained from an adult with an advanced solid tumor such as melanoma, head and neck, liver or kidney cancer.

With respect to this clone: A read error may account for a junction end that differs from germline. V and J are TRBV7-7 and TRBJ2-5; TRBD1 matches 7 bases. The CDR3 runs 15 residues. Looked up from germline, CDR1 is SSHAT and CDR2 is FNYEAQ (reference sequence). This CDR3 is CASSPGQAIQETQYF. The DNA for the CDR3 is TGTGCTAGCAGCCCTGGACAGGCTATCCAAGAGACCCAGTACTTC.

The CDR3 region has the DNA TGTGCCAGTAGCACCGGGACAGGGGGCTTAAGCTCCTACAATGAGCAGTTCTTC. Encoded protein: CASSTGTGGLSSYNEQFF. The V call is TRBV19, the J call TRBJ2-1; 12 nucleotides agree with TRBD1. Germline V gene sequence: CDR1 LNHDA, CDR2 SQIVND (reference sequence). The CDR3 spans 18 residues. Trimming took 6 bases from V and 0 from J; bases not matched to a gene: 9.

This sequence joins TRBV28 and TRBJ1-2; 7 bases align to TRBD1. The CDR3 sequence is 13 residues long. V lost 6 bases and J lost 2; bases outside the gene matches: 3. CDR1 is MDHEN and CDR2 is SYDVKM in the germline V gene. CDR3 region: CASSETGNYGYTF. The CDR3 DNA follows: TGTGCCAGCAGCGAGACAGGGAACTATGGCTACACCTTC.

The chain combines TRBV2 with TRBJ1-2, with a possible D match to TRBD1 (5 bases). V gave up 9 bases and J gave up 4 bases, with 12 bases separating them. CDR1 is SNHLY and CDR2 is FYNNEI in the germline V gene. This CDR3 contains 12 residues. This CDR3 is CARFGGSYGYTF. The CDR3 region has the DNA TGTGCCAGATTTGGGGGTTCCTATGGCTACACCTTC.

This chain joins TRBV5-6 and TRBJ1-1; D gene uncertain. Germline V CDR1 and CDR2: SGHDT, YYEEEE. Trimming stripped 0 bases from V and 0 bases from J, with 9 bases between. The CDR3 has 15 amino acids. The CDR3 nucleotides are TGTGCCAGCAGCTTGGAGTACACCCTGAACACTGAAGCTTTCTTT. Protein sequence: CASSLEYTLNTEAFF.

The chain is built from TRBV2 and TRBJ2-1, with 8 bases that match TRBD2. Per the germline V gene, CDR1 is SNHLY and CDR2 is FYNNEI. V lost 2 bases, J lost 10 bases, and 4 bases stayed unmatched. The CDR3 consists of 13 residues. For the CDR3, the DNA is TGTGCCAGCAGTGAACCGGGACTAGGAGAGCAGTTCTTC. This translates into CASSEPGLGEQFF.

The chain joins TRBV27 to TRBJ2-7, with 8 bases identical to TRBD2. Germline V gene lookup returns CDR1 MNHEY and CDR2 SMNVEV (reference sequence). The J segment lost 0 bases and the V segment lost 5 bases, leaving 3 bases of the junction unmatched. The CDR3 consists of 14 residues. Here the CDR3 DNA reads TGTGCCAGCAGTCTAGCGGGCTACTCCTACGAGCAGTACTTC. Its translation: CASSLAGYSYEQYF.

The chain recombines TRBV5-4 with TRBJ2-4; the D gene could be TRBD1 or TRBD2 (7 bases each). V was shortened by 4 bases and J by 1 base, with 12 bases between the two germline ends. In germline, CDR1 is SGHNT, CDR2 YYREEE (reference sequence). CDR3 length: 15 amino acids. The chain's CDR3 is CASSAGGGAKNIQYF. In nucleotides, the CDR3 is TGTGCCAGCAGCGCAGGGGGGGGTGCCAAAAACATTCAGTACTTC.

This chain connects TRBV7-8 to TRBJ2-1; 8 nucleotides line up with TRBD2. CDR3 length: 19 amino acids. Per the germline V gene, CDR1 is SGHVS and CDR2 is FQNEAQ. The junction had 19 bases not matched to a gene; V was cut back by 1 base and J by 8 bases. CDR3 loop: CASSLVVSGTGGEGDEQFF. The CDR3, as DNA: TGTGCCAGCAGCTTAGTAGTCAGCGGGACGGGAGGGGAGGGTGATGAGCAGTTCTTC.

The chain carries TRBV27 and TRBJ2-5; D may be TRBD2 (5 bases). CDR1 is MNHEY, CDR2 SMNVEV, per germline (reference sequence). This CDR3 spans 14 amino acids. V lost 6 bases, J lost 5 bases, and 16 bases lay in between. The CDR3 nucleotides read TGTGCCAGCAGGTTTAAGGAGCAGCGGGAGACCCAGTACTTC. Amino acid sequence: CASRFKEQRETQYF.

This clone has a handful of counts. In DNA, the CDR3 is TGTGCCAGCAGCCTTGGAGGGGAAGGGTACGAGCAGTACTTC. Amino acids: CASSLGGEGYEQYF. This chain uses TRBV7-9 with TRBJ2-7; maybe TRBD2 (6 bases). The germline CDR1 and CDR2 sequences are SEHNR and FQNEAQ (reference sequence). With 5 bases removed from V and 4 bases from J, the gap between germline ends came to 15 bases. CDR3 length: 14 amino acids. Drawing the rest from reference TRBV7-9 and TRBJ2-7, the complete variable domain is DTGVSQNPRHKITKRGQNVTFRCDPISEHNRLYWYRQTLGQGPEFLTYFQNEAQLEKSRLLSDRFSAERPKGSFSTLEIQRTEQGDSAMYLCASSLGGEGYEQYFGPGTRLTVT.

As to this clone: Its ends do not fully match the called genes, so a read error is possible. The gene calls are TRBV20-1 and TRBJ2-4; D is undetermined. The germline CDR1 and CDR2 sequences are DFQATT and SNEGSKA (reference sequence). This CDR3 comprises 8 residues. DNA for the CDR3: TGCAGTGCAACCCAGGACGTCTTC. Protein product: CSATQDVF.

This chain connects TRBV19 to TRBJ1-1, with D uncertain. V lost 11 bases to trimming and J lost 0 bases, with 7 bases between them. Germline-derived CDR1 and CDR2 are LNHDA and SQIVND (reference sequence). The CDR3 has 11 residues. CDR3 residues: CACRLNTEAFF. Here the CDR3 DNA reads TGTGCCTGCAGACTGAACACTGAAGCTTTCTTT.

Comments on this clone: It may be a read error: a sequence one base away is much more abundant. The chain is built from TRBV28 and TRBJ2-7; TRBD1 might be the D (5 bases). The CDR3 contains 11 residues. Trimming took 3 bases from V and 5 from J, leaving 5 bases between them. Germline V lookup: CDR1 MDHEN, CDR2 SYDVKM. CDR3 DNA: TGTGCCAGCAGTTTCAGGGACGAGCAGTACTTC. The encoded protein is CASSFRDEQYF.

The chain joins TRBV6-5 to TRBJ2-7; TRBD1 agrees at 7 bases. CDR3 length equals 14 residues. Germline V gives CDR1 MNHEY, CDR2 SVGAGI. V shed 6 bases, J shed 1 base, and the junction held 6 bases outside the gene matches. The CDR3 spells CASRPGQLSYEQYF. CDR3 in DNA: TGTGCCAGCAGACCGGGACAGCTTTCCTACGAGCAGTACTTC.

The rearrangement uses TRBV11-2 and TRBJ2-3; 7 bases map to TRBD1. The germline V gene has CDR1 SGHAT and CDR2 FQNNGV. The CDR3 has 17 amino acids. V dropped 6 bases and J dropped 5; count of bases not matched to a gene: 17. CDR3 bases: TGTGCCAGCAGAGTAAAGACAGGGAGCCCCAGGGGAGATACGCAGTATTTT. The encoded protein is CASRVKTGSPRGDTQYF.

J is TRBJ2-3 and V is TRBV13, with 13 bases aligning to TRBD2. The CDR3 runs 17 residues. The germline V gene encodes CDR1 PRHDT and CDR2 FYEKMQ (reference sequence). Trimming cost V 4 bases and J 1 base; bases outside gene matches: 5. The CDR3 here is CASSSGLAGDRTDTQYF. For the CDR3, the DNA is TGTGCCAGCAGCTCAGGACTAGCGGGAGACCGCACAGATACGCAGTATTTT.

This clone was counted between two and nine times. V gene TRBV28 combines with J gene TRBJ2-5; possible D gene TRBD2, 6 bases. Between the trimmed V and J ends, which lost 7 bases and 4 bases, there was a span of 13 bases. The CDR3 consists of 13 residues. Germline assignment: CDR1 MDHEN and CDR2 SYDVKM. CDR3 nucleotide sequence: TGTGCCAGCAATACGGCTAGCGCAGAGACCCAGTACTTC. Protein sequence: CASNTASAETQYF.